This T cell receptor beta chain is from a study of technical replicates of blood from a few donors. Only in-frame clones appear in the TCRdb table, and some are missing; sequencing was by immunoSEQ multiplex PCR. The sample contains 84,000 or so clones, 95% to 98% of which appear only once. CDR3 length: 15 residues. Germline-derived CDR1 and CDR2 are ENHRY and SYGVKD. V was clipped by 4 bases and J by 0 bases, with 12 bases between them. Material: T cells isolated from PBMCs. This rearrangement joins TRBV10-3 to TRBJ1-2; D call uncertain. This sequence originates from a human donor in good health. The DNA of the CDR3 is TGTGCCATCAGTGGCCCGGTTGAAGCTAACTATGGCTACACCTTC. The encoded protein is CAISGPVEANYGYTF.